This record looks at one T cell receptor (beta chain) sequence and its context. Its cognate antigen is unknown. Libraries used 5'RACE template switching adding universal primer site and UMIs. TCRdb reprocessed the 5' RACE reads and reports one entry per CDR3 protein, with no DNA. Its listing shows 500,000 to 700,000 distinct CDR3 sequences. CDR3 length: 16 residues. This entry comes from a study of T cells expressing NK-cell markers. Points from the study as a whole: About six donors carried dominant NKG2C+ clonotypes that made up about 1.0-7.5% of their CD8+ T cells. Uncertainty persisted over the HCMV specificity of expanded NKG2C+ T cell clones. Topping the CD3+CD56-NKG2C+ fraction as well were these clonotypes, in a few donors.

This chain connects TRBV12-3 or TRBV12-4 to TRBJ2-6; TCRdb proposes TRBD2, but this gene call is untestable without DNA. The source material was blood T cells: a sorted CD56 or NKG2C T cell subset, CD4+ or CD8+ T cells, or bulk PBMC T cells (not recorded which). The origin of this receptor is a man younger than 35 in good health. The CDR3 reads CASIGTEGIWANVLTF.